This T cell receptor (beta chain) was obtained from a study of T cells in Graves' hyperthyroidism and ophthalmopathy. The CDR3 regions of TCR beta were amplified from RNA transcripts. Using the HTBI primer set, a first-round RT-PCR was run on the TCR CDR3. TCRdb itself ran the multiplex PCR reads through MiXCR, one entry per CDR3 protein. The sample has 89,000 or so distinct CDR3 sequences; around 42% are singletons. Trimming stripped 4 bases from V and 0 bases from J, with 19 bases between. Looked up from germline, CDR1 is SGHVS and CDR2 is FQNEAQ. The CDR3 has 19 residues. Graves' hyperthyroidism is called stable when ophthalmopathy does not progress within 18 months.

Sequencing input: peripheral blood or thyroid tissue (not recorded which). The sequence was obtained from a woman in her 30s with Graves' hyperthyroidism. The chain combines TRBV7-8 with TRBJ2-6, with a tentative D call TRBD2 (7 bases). This chain's CDR3 is CASSYRQRGGYSGANVLTF. Written as DNA, the CDR3 is TGTGCCAGCAGCTACCGACAAAGGGGGGGTTACTCTGGGGCCAACGTCCTGACTTTC.